This TCR beta chain derives from a study of long-term antiretroviral therapy in people with HIV. Study context: About a decade before 2015, the earliest samples were taken when ART was typically delayed. Study-wide findings and caveats: Clonal expansions arising prior to ART prevailed in the repertoire at every time point. Blood dates from 2004 to 2017, possibly under older ART regimens.

Per the germline V gene, CDR1 is SGHRS and CDR2 is YFSETQ. V lost 2 bases to trimming and J lost 6 bases; unmatched junction nucleotides: 6. The CDR3 runs 15 residues. HIV-positive participants were all treated in the United States. With regard to this clone: The antigen is not known.

They ran version v3.0 of the immunoSEQ assay at survey level. Repertoires were generated with immunoSEQ multiplex PCR, while TCRdb's copy carries only in-frame clones and drops some. The sample yields over 10,000 clones, over 60% seen once. Specimen: unsorted PBMCs, collected 0.5 years before starting antiretroviral therapy. The chain couples TRBV5-1 to TRBJ2-7; the match to TRBD1 covers 12 bases. The TCR originated in a woman in her thirties or forties with HIV. The CDR3 protein is CASSFFGTGGSEQYF. As DNA, the CDR3 is TGCGCCAGCAGCTTTTTCGGGACAGGGGGCTCCGAGCAGTACTTC.